These T cell receptor beta chains were read from a single sample in a study of cytomegalovirus exposure and HLA in healthy donors. The protocol was immunoSEQ multiplex PCR, while the TCRdb copy is restricted to in-frame clones and leaves out a portion. The repertoire holds some 51,000 clones, with roughly 77% as singletons. Specimen: PBMCs. These TCRs come from a female donor in good health and CMV-seronegative. Each CDR3 is given with its conserved first and last residue. The D gene is left open where the match is weak. A clone size is listed for some rows: how often the clone was seen (once, few, many), or a class if it is expanded.

TRBV18	few	TRBD1	CASSPPSRGQGTQYF
TRBV6-6	-	TRBD2	CASSFRTSGLYEQYF
TRBV18	-	-	CASSPSVLGWSSPLHF
TRBV13	-	TRBD2	CASSLTAGGLTGELFF
TRBV6-6	-	-	CASSDAEPQHF
TRBV5-1	-	-	CASSLGDTTMNTEAFF
TRBV5-6	-	TRBD1	CASSKDRGGEQYF
TRBV7-9	-	TRBD1	CASSLSWDRGLRYEQYF
TRBV4-2	-	TRBD1	CASSQLGQGKANEQFF
TRBV27	-	TRBD1	CASSLSADSPGQGSTGVYGYTF
TRBV27	-	-	CASSFRENYGYTF
TRBV2	-	TRBD2	CASSMTSGGNYEQYF
TRBV7-2	-	TRBD2	CASSLTSGGIAKNIQYF
TRBV7-6	-	-	CASSLADRYEAFF
TRBV7-9	once	TRBD2	CASSHGTSGTSYEQYF
TRBV25-1	-	-	CASRWQGNNYGYTF
TRBV7-2	-	TRBD1	CASSGTGGPYEQYF
TRBV13	few	-	CASSLRGRSYEQYF
TRBV11-2	-	TRBD2	CASSSVLAGIGELFF
TRBV19	-	TRBD2	CASSGRTSGRFEQYF
TRBV5-4	-	TRBD1	CASSLATGALYNEQFF
TRBV4-2	-	-	CASSQDTTVNTEAFF
TRBV7-9	-	-	CASSSLLGARHEQFF
TRBV6-5	-	TRBD1	CASSSGQAITDTQYF
TRBV5-1	-	TRBD1	CASSPQGASYETQYF
TRBV5-1	-	TRBD1	CASSSGTGVYYEQYF
TRBV7-3	-	-	CASRLDRDSPLHF
TRBV5-1	-	TRBD2	CASSLGGTSGDYEQYF
TRBV19	few	-	CASSPPTGLLRTTQYF
TRBV11-2	once	-	CASSSPIRFPYEQYF
TRBV4-1	few	TRBD1	CASSQDEGQGYSPLHF
TRBV7-9	once	TRBD1	CASSLASGTGGFYGYTF
TRBV27	-	TRBD2	CASSLGTSGGSTDTQYF
TRBV7-8	-	TRBD1	CASSLAGDRAGANVLTF
TRBV6-1	-	TRBD2	CASSEALLGLVNEQFF
TRBV28	-	-	CASSPRGVDRPETQYF
TRBV7-2	-	-	CASTIRGRGTDTQYF
TRBV28	few	-	CASKAGQEDEQFF
TRBV6-5	-	-	CASSRVRDQPQHF
TRBV18	-	TRBD1	CASSPQGQSEAFF
TRBV5-1	once	-	CASSLSQAPGEQYF
TRBV7-3	-	TRBD1	CASSAGTGGTGYNSPLHF